The 27 T cell receptor beta chains below all came from one sample that was sequenced in a study of blood T cell repertoires in COVID-19. The protocol was immunoSEQ multiplex PCR, while the TCRdb copy is restricted to in-frame clones and leaves out a portion. The data contain approximately 150,000 clones, about 87% of them singletons. The sequenced sample was peripheral blood. The receptors shown here come from a man aged 45-65 years who had recovered from COVID-19.

This chain connects TRBV29-1 to TRBJ1-2; TRBD1 matches 8 bases. Losses at the gene ends were 0 bases for V and 4 bases for J; bases not matched to a gene: 1. CDR3 length: 13 residues. Per germline, CDR1 SQVTM and CDR2 ANQGSEA. CDR3 sequence: CSVEDRGPYGYTF. The CDR3 nucleotides are TGCAGCGTTGAAGACAGGGGGCCCTATGGCTACACCTTC.

This chain connects TRBV4-2 to TRBJ1-1; TRBD1 matches at 8 bases. J gave up 6 bases and V 0 bases, and 9 bases lay outside the gene matches. The CDR3 totals 16 residues. Germline CDR1 reads LGHNA; CDR2 reads YNFKEQ. CDR3 nucleotide sequence: TGTGCCAGCAGCCAAGAGAGTGCAGGGGGCAAGGCTGAAGCTTTCTTT. Amino acid sequence: CASSQESAGGKAEAFF.

The CDR3 loop is CASSQGAKGDTQYF. Here the CDR3 DNA reads TGTGCCAGCAGTCAGGGGGCAAAAGGCGATACGCAGTATTTT. The chain is built from TRBV6-5 and TRBJ2-3, with 8 bases fitting TRBD1. CDR1 is MNHEY and CDR2 is SVGAGI in the germline V gene. The CDR3 extends over 14 amino acids. J gave up 6 bases and V 5 bases, and 7 bases lay outside the gene matches.

The chain joins TRBV6-5 to TRBJ2-7; a possible D gene is TRBD1 (6 bases). There are 14 residues in the CDR3. The V gene's germline CDR1 is MNHEY and CDR2 SVGAGI. The ends were cut back, 5 bases at V and 6 bases at J, with 17 bases in the middle. This CDR3 reads CASSQQGALAEQYF. CDR3 bases: TGTGCCAGCAGTCAACAGGGAGCCCTTGCCGAGCAGTACTTC.

The chain links TRBV4-3 to TRBJ1-1; D is uncertain. V was pared by 4 bases and J by 1 base, with 4 bases between. The CDR3 is 12 residues long. CDR1 and CDR2 (germline): LGHNA, YSLEER. The DNA for the CDR3 is TGCGCCAGCAGCCCCGGGAACACTGAAGCTTTCTTT. This encodes CASSPGNTEAFF.

The gene calls are TRBV6-5 and TRBJ1-2, with TRBD1 matching 7 bases. This CDR3 comprises 15 residues. The V segment lost 6 bases and the J segment 1 base; nucleotides outside the gene matches: 8. The germline gives CDR1 MNHEY, CDR2 SVGAGI. The CDR3: CASRPWDSDNYGYTF. CDR3 nucleotide sequence: TGTGCCAGCAGACCCTGGGACAGCGATAACTATGGCTACACCTTC.

This clone was seen just once. The gene calls are TRBV3-1 (or the pseudogene TRBV3-2) and TRBJ2-1; 13 bases map to TRBD2. V dropped 4 bases and J dropped 9; count of bases not matched to a gene: 9. The CDR3 is 16 amino acids. CDR1 is LGHDT and CDR2 is YNNKEL in the germline V gene (reference sequence). The CDR3 nucleotides read TGTGCCAGCAGCCTATTACTAGCGGGGGGGACGGCTGAGCAGTTCTTC. Translated, it gives CASSLLLAGGTAEQFF.

The chain has TRBV29-1 and TRBJ2-1; 13 nucleotides align to TRBD2. This CDR3 is 17 amino acids long. With V trimmed by 6 bases and J by 5 bases, 13 bases remained unmatched. Germline values: CDR1 SQVTM, CDR2 ANQGSEA. The CDR3 sequence is CSVQLRTSGGLNNEQFF. The CDR3 DNA follows: TGCAGCGTGCAACTCCGGACTAGCGGGGGCCTAAACAATGAGCAGTTCTTC.

This rearrangement joins TRBV9 to TRBJ1-5; D gene uncertain. Germline V gene data show CDR1 as SGDLS and CDR2 as YYNGEE. V was trimmed by 3 bases and J by 6 bases, leaving 16 bases between them. The CDR3 runs 15 residues. The DNA of the CDR3 is TGTGCCAGCAGCGCCGGGGATGAGGGAGGTCAGCCCCAGCATTTT. This sequence encodes CASSAGDEGGQPQHF.

This clone showed up just a few times. The chain employs TRBV4-3 and TRBJ1-6, with a tentative D call TRBD1 (5 bases). Germline assignment: CDR1 LGHNA and CDR2 YSLEER. The germline V and J ends were trimmed by 0 bases and 5 bases, with 8 bases remaining between them. This CDR3 is 15 amino acids long. Here the CDR3 reads CASSQERGNNSPLHF. The DNA of the CDR3 is TGCGCCAGCAGCCAAGAACGGGGGAATAATTCACCCCTCCACTTT.

V usage is TRBV6-5 and J usage is TRBJ2-1; 9 bases align to TRBD2. From germline, CDR1 is MNHEY and CDR2 SVGAGI. The junction had 10 bases not matched to a gene; V was cut back by 11 bases and J by 8 bases. This CDR3 is built from 13 residues. CDR3 protein: CAVGSGGWDEQFF. For the CDR3, the DNA is TGTGCCGTTGGTAGCGGGGGATGGGATGAGCAGTTCTTC.

The chain has TRBV5-1 and TRBJ1-6; maybe TRBD1 (6 bases). The germline V gene encodes CDR1 SGHRS and CDR2 YFSETQ. With 0 bases removed from V and 12 bases from J, the gap between germline ends came to 7 bases. This CDR3 region has 12 residues. The DNA for the CDR3 is TGCGCCAGCAGCTTGGGCAGGGGACCCCTCCACTTT. It codes for CASSLGRGPLHF.

V is TRBV5-1 and J is TRBJ1-1; D may be TRBD1 (6 bases). V gave up 6 bases and J gave up 1 base, with 13 bases separating them. The germline CDR1 and CDR2 sequences are SGHRS and YFSETQ. CDR3 length: 14 amino acids. The CDR3 region has the DNA TGCGCCAGCACCTCGGACAGTACGAACACTGAAGCTTTCTTT. Translating it yields CASTSDSTNTEAFF.

CDR3 bases: TGTGCCAGCAGCAGCCGCGAGACAGGGTCGTCCGAGCAGTACTTC. Its protein product is CASSSRETGSSEQYF. The chain uses TRBV11-2 and TRBJ2-7; TRBD1 agrees at 7 bases. Looked up from germline, CDR1 is SGHAT and CDR2 is FQNNGV. This CDR3 contains 15 residues. V shed 5 bases and J 6 bases; nucleotides not matched to a gene: 13.

This clone is a singleton in its sample. The chain couples TRBV19 to TRBJ1-2; no definite D call. Deletions cut 5 bases from V and 3 bases from J, with 13 bases between. Germline values: CDR1 LNHDA, CDR2 SQIVND (reference sequence). This CDR3 comprises 14 residues. The CDR3 nucleotides are TGTGCCAGTAGTGTGACGGGGAGGGACTATGGCTACACCTTC. Translated, it gives CASSVTGRDYGYTF.

V is TRBV5-8 and J is TRBJ1-5, with 10 bases matching TRBD1. The germline CDR1 and CDR2 sequences are SGHTS and YDEGEE. The V gene end was trimmed by 4 bases and the J gene end by 5 bases; junction bases not matched to a gene: 6. This CDR3 has 15 amino acids. The CDR3 protein is CASSPDRGSYQPQHF. CDR3 in DNA: TGTGCCAGCAGCCCGGACAGGGGGTCCTATCAGCCCCAGCATTTT.

The chain carries TRBV9 and TRBJ2-5; the D gene is possibly TRBD2 (6 bases). The CDR3 runs to 17 residues. Trimming pared 0 bases from V and 5 bases from J, leaving 20 bases between. CDR1 is SGDLS, CDR2 YYNGEE, per germline. The CDR3 nucleotides are TGTGCCAGCAGCGTAGCCGGGTGGCGGGACCCGCCGGAGACCCAGTACTTC. It encodes CASSVAGWRDPPETQYF.

Here the CDR3 DNA reads TGTGCCAGCAGCTTCTATGTACGAACGAATGAAGCTTTCTTT. Amino acids: CASSFYVRTNEAFF. The V and J genes are TRBV11-2 and TRBJ1-1, with D unresolved. Germline V gene lookup returns CDR1 SGHAT and CDR2 FQNNGV. CDR3 length: 14 residues. V lost 3 bases and J lost 7, with 15 bases in between.

The V and J genes are TRBV5-1 and TRBJ2-3; TRBD2 matches at 9 bases. This CDR3 is built from 18 residues. Germline loops: CDR1 SGHRS, CDR2 YFSETQ. V was pared by 2 bases and J by 5 bases, with 15 bases of the junction left unmatched. The CDR3: CASSFRGVAGAREDTQYF. In DNA, the CDR3 is TGCGCCAGCAGCTTTAGGGGCGTAGCGGGGGCCCGAGAAGATACGCAGTATTTT.

The chain couples TRBV5-6 to TRBJ2-7; possible D gene TRBD2, 5 bases. V was shortened by 6 bases and J by 5 bases, with 15 bases between the two germline ends. The CDR3 length is 13 residues. In germline, CDR1 is SGHDT, CDR2 YYEEEE. CDR3 nucleotide sequence: TGTGCCAGCAATAGAGGGATTTCCAACGAGCAGTACTTC. Its protein product is CASNRGISNEQYF.

The chain is built from TRBV2 and TRBJ2-7, with D possibly matching TRBD2 (5 bases). V lost 4 bases, J lost 1 base, and 17 bases lay in between. Per germline, CDR1 SNHLY and CDR2 FYNNEI. The CDR3 totals 16 residues. For the CDR3, the DNA is TGTGCCAGCAGTGTCCGTATGGGGAGTACGTCCTACGAGCAGTACTTC. It encodes CASSVRMGSTSYEQYF. Full variable domain (rest looked up from reference TRBV2 and TRBJ2-7): EPEVTQTPSHQVTQMGQEVILRCVPISNHLYFYWYRQILGQKVEFLVSFYNNEISEKSEIFDDQFSVERPDGSNFTLKIRSTKLEDSAMYFCASSVRMGSTSYEQYFGPGTRLTVT.

The chain is built from TRBV27 and TRBJ1-4; 8 positions match TRBD1. Germline V gene sequence: CDR1 MNHEY, CDR2 SMNVEV (reference sequence). Trimming cost V 6 bases and J 6 bases; bases outside gene matches: 9. The CDR3 contains 15 residues. CDR3 amino acids: CASSTLGQADEKLFF. The CDR3 DNA is TGTGCCAGCAGCACATTGGGACAGGCCGATGAAAAACTGTTTTTT.

This clone was seen only once. The genes are TRBV7-9 and TRBJ2-7, with D hard to call. Per germline, CDR1 SEHNR and CDR2 FQNEAQ (reference sequence). CDR3 length: 12 residues. V was clipped by 3 bases and J by 3 bases, with 6 bases between them. CDR3 loop: CASSFTSYEQYF. The DNA for the CDR3 is TGTGCCAGCAGCTTTACAAGCTACGAGCAGTACTTC.

This clone was observed a few times. The CDR3 sequence: CASSFTGTYEQYF. CDR3 in DNA: TGCGCCAGCAGCTTCACAGGTACCTACGAGCAGTACTTC. This chain links TRBV5-1 with TRBJ2-7; maybe TRBD1 (5 bases). Deletions cut 2 bases from V and 2 bases from J, with 8 bases between. The CDR3 sequence is 13 residues long. Per germline, CDR1 SGHRS and CDR2 YFSETQ.

The rearrangement joins TRBV7-6 to TRBJ2-7; TRBD1 aligns across 7 bases. The germline gives CDR1 SGHVS, CDR2 FNYEAQ. V lost 0 bases and J lost 1; bases outside the gene matches: 3. The CDR3 has 15 residues. CDR3 nucleotides: TGTGCCAGCAGCTTAGCCCCGGGACAGTCCTACGAGCAGTACTTC. It encodes CASSLAPGQSYEQYF. Drawing the rest from reference TRBV7-6 and TRBJ2-7, the complete variable domain is GAGVSQSPRYKVTKRGQDVALRCDPISGHVSLYWYRQALGQGPEFLTYFNYEAQQDKSGLPNDRFSAERPEGSISTLTIQRTEQRDSAMYRCASSLAPGQSYEQYFGPGTRLTVT.

The chain has TRBV4-1 and TRBJ1-3; 10 bases fit TRBD1. This CDR3 is 21 amino acids long. J lost 2 bases, V lost 2 bases, and 18 bases had no gene match. Germline values: CDR1 MGHRA, CDR2 YSYEKL. The CDR3 nucleotides read TGCGCCAGCAGCCAAAGAACGGGACAGGGGATGAAGTGGGCGACTGGAAACACCATATATTTT. This gives the protein CASSQRTGQGMKWATGNTIYF.

This sequence joins TRBV7-2 and TRBJ1-1; 10 bases are shared with TRBD1. Germline V gene sequence: CDR1 SGHTA, CDR2 FQGNSA. The CDR3 extends over 18 amino acids. Trimming removed 2 bases from V and 4 bases from J; junction bases left unmatched: 13. Written as DNA, the CDR3 is TGTGCCAGCAGCTTACGGACAGGGGGAAAAATTGCCGGCACTGAAGCTTTCTTT. This translates into CASSLRTGGKIAGTEAFF.